This T cell receptor (beta chain) stems from a study of beta chain features in type 1 diabetes. This CDR3 is 15 amino acids long. CDR1 is SNHLY, CDR2 FYNNEI, per germline. V was pared by 4 bases and J by 7 bases, with 19 bases between. Broader study findings: In every one of the four CD4+ subsets, TCRB CDR3s were moderately but significantly shorter in Type 1 diabetes patients. Patients with type 1 diabetes carried fewer insertions and had more deletions at their VDJ junctions.

Expressed TCRB transcripts got sequenced, as all isolated RNA was reverse transcribed. The method was immunoSEQ multiplex PCR; TCRdb's version includes in-frame clones alone and lacks a portion of them. The sample shows 500,000 to 800,000 clones, roughly 12% of them seen only once. As for this clone: What it binds is not known.

This chain uses TRBV2 with TRBJ2-5, with D unresolved. The source is a man aged 30 to 39 with type 1 diabetes. Input material: naive CD4+ T cells from blood. The CDR3 nucleotides read TGTGCCAGCAGTGGCCCGGAGTCGGAGCTTGTGACCCAGTACTTC. This codes for CASSGPESELVTQYF.